This T cell receptor (beta chain) originates from a study of CD8+ T cells in alopecia areata. Study details: Treated patients were given oral tofacitinib, which was dosed at 5 to 10 mg twice daily.

The sequencing template was cDNA reverse transcribed from extracted RNA. Assay used: immunoSEQ multiplex PCR; TCRdb lists only in-frame clones, some missing. This table has some 170,000 clones, less than 75% appearing once. Regarding treatment: oral pan-JAK inhibitor, 5-10 mg twice daily. Points from the study as a whole: Affected lesional scalp, above all in alopecia totalis/universalis, was more clonal than normal scalp. Scalp and blood retained many expanded lesional clones during tofacitinib. Among the top 100, expanded CD8+ clones were significantly decreased by tofacitinib, as was scalp clonality.

This clone was counted ten times or more. Its antigen remains unknown. Here the sequenced sample was CD4+ T cells sorted from blood, taken at week 56, from a patient treated with tofacitinib. The sequence came from a human donor with alopecia areata.

CDR3 bases: TGTGCCAGCTCACCCGGGACGGGGAATTCACCCCTCCACTTT. It translates to CASSPGTGNSPLHF. J is TRBJ1-6 and V is TRBV18; TRBD1 might be the D (5 bases). V was shortened by 3 bases and J by 7 bases, with 10 bases between the two germline ends. Germline loops: CDR1 KGHSH, CDR2 LQKENI. The CDR3 loop spans 14 amino acids.